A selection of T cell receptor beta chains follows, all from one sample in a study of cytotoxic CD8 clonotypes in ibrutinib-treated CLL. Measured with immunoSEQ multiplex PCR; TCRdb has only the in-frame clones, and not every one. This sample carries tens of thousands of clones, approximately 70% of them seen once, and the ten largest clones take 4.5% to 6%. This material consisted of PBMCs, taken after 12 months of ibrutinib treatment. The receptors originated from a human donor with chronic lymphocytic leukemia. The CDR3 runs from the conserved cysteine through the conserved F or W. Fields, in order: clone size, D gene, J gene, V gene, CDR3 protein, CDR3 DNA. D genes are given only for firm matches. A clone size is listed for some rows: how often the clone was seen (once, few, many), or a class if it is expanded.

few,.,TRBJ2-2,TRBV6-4,CASSVLAHTGELFF,TGTGCCAGCAGTGTTCTAGCCCACACCGGGGAGCTGTTTTTT
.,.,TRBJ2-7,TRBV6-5,CASSLPGLPYEQYF,TGTGCCAGCAGCCTACCCGGACTACCTTACGAGCAGTACTTC
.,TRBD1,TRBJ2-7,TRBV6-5,CASRAGTGTIYEQYF,TGTGCCAGCAGGGCCGGGACAGGGACGATCTACGAGCAGTACTTC
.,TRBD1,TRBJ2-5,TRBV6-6,CASSPDRGLGETQYF,TGTGCCAGCAGTCCCGACAGGGGTTTGGGAGAGACCCAGTACTTC
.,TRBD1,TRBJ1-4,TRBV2,CASSKQGASEKLFF,TGTGCCAGCAGCAAGCAGGGGGCCTCTGAAAAACTGTTTTTT
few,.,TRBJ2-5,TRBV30,CAWSVARKETQYF,TGTGCCTGGAGTGTAGCAAGGAAGGAGACCCAGTACTTC
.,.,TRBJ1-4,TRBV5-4,CASSLLGGATNEKLFF,TGTGCCAGCAGCTTGCTGGGGGGTGCAACTAATGAAAAACTGTTTTTT
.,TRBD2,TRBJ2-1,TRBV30,CAWSVASGGYNEQFF,TGTGCCTGGAGTGTAGCTAGCGGGGGTTACAATGAGCAGTTCTTC
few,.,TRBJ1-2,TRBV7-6,CASSERIGQGVYTF,TGTGCCAGCAGCGAAAGGATCGGGCAGGGTGTCTACACCTTC
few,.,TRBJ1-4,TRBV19,CASSIAAGPEKLFF,TGTGCCAGTAGTATTGCGGCGGGCCCTGAAAAACTGTTTTTT